This T cell receptor beta chain emerged from a study of T cells in women clearing cervical HPV infection. Across the study: Case blood was drawn a median approximately 21 weeks after lesion detection. Study conclusions and caveats: Timing of associations relative to infection is unclear; T-cell subsets were not isolated. CIN3+ cases had significantly higher TCR repertoire richness than controls, but evenness did not differ.

TCR beta CDR3 amplified by multiplex PCR from 950 to 1,500 ng genomic DNA. Assay: immunoSEQ multiplex PCR; the TCRdb copy retains only in-frame clones and omits some. The specimen's table records tens of thousands of clones. This CDR3 region has 15 residues. Germline lookup yields CDR1 SGHNT and CDR2 YYREEE (reference sequence). After removal of 6 bases from V and 4 bases from J, the junction contained 10 bases not matched to a gene. Note on this clone: Its specificity is unknown. From the germline J gene comes the end of the CDR3, since the read stops 3 residues before it.

The chain carries TRBV5-4 and TRBJ2-1; 7 bases agree with TRBD2. Sequenced material: blood buffy coat. This clonotype originated in a woman between 18 and 75 years old with a cervical HPV16 infection that either progressed to CIN3+ or cleared (not recorded which). Incomplete CDR3 DNA: TGTGCCAGCACTTTAGCGGGCGGCAGATACAATGAG. This sequence encodes CASTLAGGRYNE. The whole CDR3 sequence reads CASTLAGGRYNEQFF. Looking up the rest from reference TRBV5-4 and TRBJ2-1 gives the full variable domain: ETGVTQSPTHLIKTRGQQVTLRCSSQSGHNTVSWYQQALGQGPQFIFQYYREEENGRGNFPPRFSGLQFPNYSSELNVNALELDDSALYLCASTLAGGRYNEQFFGPGTRLTVL.